The 23 T cell receptor beta chains presented below share a single source sample, sequenced in a study of control samples from healthy donors and cancer patients (dated by TCRdb to 2020 to 2022). Libraries were prepared through the immunoSEQ multiplex PCR assay. TCRdb took this table from immuneACCESS and kept in-frame rearrangements with V and J called. Such tables lack part of the clones; where checked against another copy, unresolved V genes explain under half of the gap, and the rest is unexplained. The sample data list approximately 68,000 clones, and 83% of these were observed just once. 15% to 18% of the sample rests with the top ten. The sample comprised blood. The receptors originated from a man in his fifties or sixties in good health.

This clone occurred a few times. The chain employs TRBV5-1 and TRBJ2-5; 9 bases are shared with TRBD2. V shed 4 bases, J shed 3 bases, and the junction held 10 bases outside the gene matches. This CDR3 comprises 16 residues. The germline V gene encodes CDR1 SGHRS and CDR2 YFSETQ. The CDR3 DNA reads as TGCGCCAGCAGCACAGGTTTAATAGCGGGAGAAGAGACCCAGTACTTC. Its translation is CASSTGLIAGEETQYF.

V and J are TRBV12-3 or TRBV12-4 and TRBJ1-1; D not resolved. There are 12 residues in the CDR3. V shed 6 bases and J shed 4 bases, with 9 bases lying between them. The CDR3 bases are TGTGCCAGCAGGCACAGTAGCACTGAAGCTTTCTTT. It translates to CASRHSSTEAFF.

V and J are TRBV28 and TRBJ1-5; D gene unclear. The CDR3 contains 16 residues. CDR1 and CDR2 from the germline V gene are MDHEN and SYDVKM. Trimming stripped 5 bases from V and 2 bases from J, with 16 bases between. In DNA form, the CDR3 reads TGTGCCAGCAGTGAAGGGCGCAGAGGTCGCAATCAGCCCCAGCATTTT. Translating gives CASSEGRRGRNQPQHF.

The chain combines TRBV2 with TRBJ2-5; D call uncertain. Between the trimmed V and J ends, which lost 6 bases and 0 bases, there was a span of 11 bases. The CDR3 has 14 amino acids. Germline V CDR1 and CDR2: SNHLY, FYNNEI. CDR3 sequence (DNA): TGTGCCAGCAGGCCCTCGCGAAACCAAGAGACCCAGTACTTC. This codes for CASRPSRNQETQYF.

The chain joins TRBV27 to TRBJ2-7, with D hard to call. The V end lost 6 bases, the J end lost 6 bases, and 18 bases lay between the germline ends. The CDR3 is 14 amino acids. The germline V gene has CDR1 MNHEY and CDR2 SMNVEV (reference sequence). In DNA form, the CDR3 reads TGTGCCAGCAGATTAACCCCTCGTCATGGCGAGCAGTACTTC. It is translated as CASRLTPRHGEQYF.

The rearrangement links TRBV10-1 to TRBJ2-7, with D possibly matching TRBD2 (6 bases). CDR1 and CDR2 from the germline V gene are WNHNN and SYGVQD (reference sequence). V was shortened by 3 bases and J by 5 bases, with 26 bases between the two germline ends. CDR3 size: 18 residues. The CDR3 is CASSDGMVAGRGFHEQYF. The CDR3 DNA reads TGCGCCAGCAGTGATGGGATGGTAGCAGGGCGGGGATTCCACGAGCAGTACTTC.

The chain is built from TRBV6-2 or TRBV6-3 and TRBJ2-1; D is perhaps TRBD1 or TRBD2 (5 bases each). The CDR3 totals 14 residues. Trimming stripped 4 bases from V and 9 bases from J, with 16 bases between. Germline CDR1 and CDR2: MNHEY and SVGEGT. The CDR3 region has the DNA TGTGCCAGCAGTTCTGGGACCCGGTTTGGTGAGCAGTTCTTC. It encodes CASSSGTRFGEQFF.

This chain joins TRBV29-1 and TRBJ2-2, with 10 positions matching TRBD2. Trimming at V came to 3 bases and at J to 5 bases, leaving 9 bases not matched to a gene. There are 16 residues in the CDR3. Germline CDR1 and CDR2: SQVTM and ANQGSEA. CDR3 nucleotides: TGCAGCGTTGATTTAAGGGCTAGCGGGAGAACCGGGGAGCTGTTTTTT. As protein: CSVDLRASGRTGELFF.

In regard to this clone: The same CDR3 is also encoded by other DNA sequences in this sample. V is TRBV5-4 and J is TRBJ2-7, with D hard to call. The V and J ends lost 0 bases and 6 bases respectively, with 7 bases between them. CDR1 is SGHNT and CDR2 is YYREEE in the germline V gene (reference sequence). The CDR3 spans 12 residues. The CDR3 DNA reads TGTGCCAGCAGCTTGGACGTGGGCGAGCAGTACTTC. Translation gives CASSLDVGEQYF.

The chain couples TRBV7-2 to TRBJ2-2; D remains unclear. V was shortened by 1 base and J by 1 base, with 4 bases between the two germline ends. This CDR3 has 14 amino acids. Germline V gives CDR1 SGHTA, CDR2 FQGNSA. The CDR3 sequence is CASSLVENTGELFF. The CDR3 nucleotides are TGTGCCAGCAGCTTAGTCGAGAACACCGGGGAGCTGTTTTTT.

This chain connects TRBV18 to TRBJ2-1; 10 nucleotides agree with TRBD1. The CDR3 totals 16 residues. The ends lost 6 bases at V and 6 bases at J; junction bases unmatched: 11. Germline V gives CDR1 KGHSH, CDR2 LQKENI. The CDR3 region has the DNA TGTGCCAGCTCGCCCTCCGGGGGACAGGGGTTCAATGAGCAGTTCTTC. Protein: CASSPSGGQGFNEQFF.

The rearrangement links TRBV4-1 to TRBJ2-3, with 7 bases that match TRBD1. Trimming cost V 1 base and J 2 bases; bases outside gene matches: 6. CDR1 is MGHRA and CDR2 is YSYEKL in the germline V gene. This CDR3 spans 16 amino acids. CDR3 protein: CASSQVVGTDTDTQYF. The CDR3 DNA reads TGCGCCAGCAGCCAAGTGGTGGGGACAGACACAGATACGCAGTATTTT.

The gene calls are TRBV2 and TRBJ2-3; D gene unclear. Trimming removed 2 bases from V and 2 bases from J, with 11 bases in between. The CDR3 has 15 residues. Germline V lookup: CDR1 SNHLY, CDR2 FYNNEI. The CDR3 DNA sequence: TGTGCCAGCAGTGAATCCCGGTCAAACACAGATACGCAGTATTTT. It encodes CASSESRSNTDTQYF.

The chain couples TRBV6-2 or TRBV6-3 to TRBJ2-7; D gene unclear. V shed 1 base and J shed 5 bases, with 12 bases lying between them. CDR1 and CDR2 (germline): MNHEY, SVGEGT. The CDR3 has 14 amino acids. CDR3 region: CASSYLAKTDEQYF. CDR3 sequence (DNA): TGTGCCAGCAGTTACTTGGCCAAAACGGACGAGCAGTACTTC.

The chain joins TRBV5-8 to TRBJ1-4; D is unresolved. This CDR3 contains 13 residues. Germline V gene data show CDR1 as SGHTS and CDR2 as YDEGEE. Trimming took off 0 bases at V and 8 bases at J, with 8 bases between the two ends. This CDR3 reads CASSLGPVEKLFF. The CDR3 DNA is TGTGCCAGCAGCTTGGGTCCAGTGGAAAAACTGTTTTTT.

Here the CDR3 DNA reads TGTGCCAGCGAGCTTTCGACAGGGGGGATCTATGGCTACACCTTC. Its translation: CASELSTGGIYGYTF. This rearrangement joins TRBV7-2 to TRBJ1-2; 9 bases are shared with TRBD1. This CDR3 region has 15 residues. Germline-derived CDR1 and CDR2 are SGHTA and FQGNSA. After removal of 8 bases from V and 4 bases from J, the junction contained 11 bases not matched to a gene.

The chain employs TRBV9 and TRBJ2-7, with 7 bases identical to TRBD2. The CDR3 runs 15 residues. Germline lookup yields CDR1 SGDLS and CDR2 YYNGEE. V was pared by 4 bases and J by 0 bases, with 7 bases of the junction left unmatched. CDR3 bases: TGTGCCAGCAGCCTCTCTAGCGGATTCTCCTACGAGCAGTACTTC. Translating it yields CASSLSSGFSYEQYF.

The rearrangement links TRBV6-2 or TRBV6-3 to TRBJ2-7; D may match TRBD1 or TRBD2 (6 bases each). CDR3 length equals 15 residues. V lost 0 bases and J 5 bases, leaving 14 bases between the germline ends. Germline V gene data show CDR1 as MNHEY and CDR2 as SVGEGT. The CDR3 DNA follows: TGTGCCAGCAGTTACTCGGGGGGCGCGCTCGACGAGCAGTACTTC. This codes for CASSYSGGALDEQYF.

The chain has TRBV7-9 and TRBJ1-2, with 8 nucleotides matching TRBD1. The V gene end was trimmed by 3 bases and the J gene end by 5 bases; junction bases not matched to a gene: 2. Germline V gives CDR1 SEHNR, CDR2 FQNEAQ (reference sequence). The CDR3 has 13 amino acids. CDR3 sequence reads: CASSLGQVYGYTF. The DNA of the CDR3 is TGTGCCAGCAGCTTGGGACAGGTATATGGCTACACCTTC.

The CDR3 DNA reads TGTGCCAGCAGCTTAGATTTACTAGCGGGAGAGTTCTTC. Protein sequence: CASSLDLLAGEFF. This sequence joins TRBV11-2 and TRBJ2-1; 11 bases are a match to TRBD2. This CDR3 spans 13 amino acids. V lost 0 bases to trimming and J lost 14 bases; unmatched junction nucleotides: 3. Germline assignment: CDR1 SGHAT and CDR2 FQNNGV.

The CDR3: CASSIFYGADTQYF. CDR3 bases: TGTGCCAGTAGTATATTCTATGGGGCAGATACGCAGTATTTT. V and J are TRBV19 and TRBJ2-3; D gene unclear. Germline assignment: CDR1 LNHDA and CDR2 SQIVND (reference sequence). V gave up 2 bases and J gave up 4 bases, with 10 bases separating them. The CDR3 sequence is 14 residues long.

The CDR3 protein is CASSLTTSGSADEQFF. CDR3 bases: TGTGCCAGCAGCTTAACGACTAGCGGGAGTGCCGATGAGCAGTTCTTC. The J gene is TRBJ2-1, the V gene TRBV7-3, with TRBD2 matching 12 bases. V lost 0 bases and J lost 8; bases outside the gene matches: 5. Germline values: CDR1 SGHTA, CDR2 FQGTGA. The CDR3 is made up of 16 amino acids.

This clone was counted a single time. The J gene is TRBJ2-1, the V gene TRBV15, with TRBD2 matching 9 bases. CDR3 length equals 19 residues. CDR1 is LNHNV and CDR2 is YYDKDF in the germline V gene (reference sequence). Unmatched junction bases numbered 16, after V lost 0 bases and J lost 7 bases. This CDR3 is CATSRDPMRAGGPKNEQFF. CDR3 in DNA: TGTGCCACCAGCAGAGACCCCATGCGGGCGGGAGGGCCGAAAAATGAGCAGTTCTTC. The full variable domain, rest sourced from reference TRBV15 and TRBJ2-1, is DAMVIQNPRYQVTQFGKPVTLSCSQTLNHNVMYWYQQKSSQAPKLLFHYYDKDFNNEADTPDNFQSRRPNTSFCFLDIRSPGLGDTAMYLCATSRDPMRAGGPKNEQFFGPGTRLTVL.